Shown below are 11 T cell receptor beta chains from a single sample sequenced in a study of T-cell reconstitution after alpha-beta-depleted transplantation in children. Researchers prepared the TCRbeta library using unique molecular identifiers, the study reports. TCRdb recomputed calls from the PCR reads with MiXCR, one row per CDR3 protein. The sample consists of around 17,000 distinct CDR3 sequences, approximately 5.3% of them appearing once. The material was PBMCs, obtained before TCRalphabeta/CD19-depleted stem cell transplant. The receptors here all came from a boy younger than 18 with acute lymphoblastic leukemia, due to receive a stem cell transplant.

This clonotype was detected many times. The chain uses TRBV11-2 and TRBJ1-6; no clear D. The ends were cut back, 5 bases at V and 0 bases at J, with 11 bases in the middle. The CDR3 contains 16 residues. Germline V gene sequence: CDR1 SGHAT, CDR2 FQNNGV. CDR3 amino acids: CASSLRLSSYNSPLHF. The CDR3 coding sequence is TGTGCCAGCAGCCTCAGGCTTAGCTCCTATAATTCACCCCTCCACTTT.

Sample share makes this clonotype medium-sized. V gene TRBV12-3 or TRBV12-4 combines with J gene TRBJ2-4; 12 bases agree with TRBD2. Germline trimming cut 5 bases from V and 6 bases from J; bases unmatched to any gene: 11. The CDR3 loop spans 17 amino acids. In DNA, the CDR3 is TGTGCCAGCAGTCCCGCTAGCGGGGGGGCCGGAAGAAACATTCAGTACTTC. Translated: CASSPASGGAGRNIQYF.

The sample holds many counts of this clonotype. The V and J genes are TRBV27 and TRBJ1-2; 7 bases are a match to TRBD1. V shed 6 bases, J shed 4 bases, and the junction held 5 bases outside the gene matches. Germline lookup yields CDR1 MNHEY and CDR2 SMNVEV (reference sequence). The CDR3 has 13 amino acids. CDR3: CASSRGISYGYTF. The CDR3 nucleotides read TGTGCCAGCAGCAGGGGGATCTCCTATGGCTACACCTTC.

The chain has TRBV5-5 and TRBJ2-2; D possibly matches TRBD1 or TRBD2 (6 bases each). The CDR3 consists of 14 residues. The germline V and J ends were trimmed by 4 bases and 7 bases, with 14 bases remaining between them. Germline V gives CDR1 SGHKS, CDR2 YYEKEE (reference sequence). CDR3 amino acids: CASSRGLISGELFF. The CDR3 DNA reads as TGTGCCAGCAGCCGGGGGCTGATAAGCGGGGAGCTGTTTTTT. The whole variable domain, filled in from reference TRBV5-5 and TRBJ2-2, reads DAGVTQSPTHLIKTRGQQVTLRCSPISGHKSVSWYQQVLGQGPQFIFQYYEKEERGRGNFPDRFSARQFPNYSSELNVNALLLGDSALYLCASSRGLISGELFFGEGSRLTVL.

This chain uses TRBV18 with TRBJ2-7, with 7 bases fitting TRBD1. The germline CDR1 and CDR2 sequences are KGHSH and LQKENI. V dropped 0 bases and J dropped 2; count of bases not matched to a gene: 7. The CDR3 loop spans 16 amino acids. CDR3 sequence reads: CASSPPYGTEPYEQYF. Written as DNA, the CDR3 is TGTGCCAGCTCACCACCTTACGGGACAGAACCCTACGAGCAGTACTTC.

Within the sample, this clonotype is medium-sized. This chain connects TRBV7-6 to TRBJ2-1, with 8 bases fitting TRBD2. The CDR3 length is 14 residues. Losses at the gene ends were 1 base for V and 6 bases for J; bases not matched to a gene: 2. Per germline, CDR1 SGHVS and CDR2 FNYEAQ. The CDR3 sequence: CASSLVGLANEQFF. The CDR3 DNA is TGTGCCAGCAGCTTAGTTGGACTAGCCAATGAGCAGTTCTTC.

This clonotype counts as medium-sized (0.01 to 0.1%). This chain connects TRBV9 to TRBJ2-1, with TRBD1 as a possible D gene (6 bases). There are 14 residues in the CDR3. V shed 3 bases and J shed 8 bases, with 15 bases lying between them. Looked up from germline, CDR1 is SGDLS and CDR2 is YYNGEE. CDR3 coding DNA: TGTGCCAGCAGCGCACAGGGTTTAGTCGATGAGCAGTTCTTC. Translation gives CASSAQGLVDEQFF.

This clonotype occurred many times. The chain links TRBV4-1 to TRBJ2-2; 9 bases are a match to TRBD2. V lost 0 bases and J lost 5; bases outside the gene matches: 7. Per the germline V gene, CDR1 is MGHRA and CDR2 is YSYEKL. This CDR3 is built from 17 residues. CDR3 residues: CASSQDPSGVKTGELFF. CDR3 bases: TGCGCCAGCAGCCAAGATCCTAGCGGGGTAAAAACCGGGGAGCTGTTTTTT.

This clonotype was observed at least ten times. The chain links TRBV5-4 to TRBJ2-2; D remains unclear. The CDR3 totals 14 residues. Germline CDR1 SGHNT, CDR2 YYREEE (reference sequence). V was cut by 1 base and J by 2 bases, with 6 bases left in between. The CDR3 DNA follows: TGTGCCAGCAGCTTGACTGCAAACACCGGGGAGCTGTTTTTT. This encodes CASSLTANTGELFF.

This clonotype came up many times. This chain connects TRBV2 to TRBJ2-7, with D hard to call. The germline CDR1 and CDR2 sequences are SNHLY and FYNNEI. Trimming left V 6 bases short and J 2 bases short, with 2 bases between. There are 10 residues in the CDR3. This CDR3 reads CASRTYEQYF. The CDR3 DNA reads as TGTGCCAGCAGGACCTACGAGCAGTACTTC.

This clonotype was detected ten times or more. The CDR3 region is CASSIWGVDTEAFF. The CDR3 nucleotides read TGTGCCAGTAGTATCTGGGGGGTTGACACTGAAGCTTTCTTT. The rearrangement links TRBV19 to TRBJ1-1, with D possibly matching TRBD1 (5 bases). This CDR3 contains 14 residues. Trimming cost V 3 bases and J 3 bases, with 11 bases left between them. Germline V gene sequence: CDR1 LNHDA, CDR2 SQIVND (reference sequence).